This TCR beta chain was recorded in a study of identical twins. This clonotype appeared a few times. What it binds is unknown. In TCRdb, the 5' RACE reads were re-called with MiXCR into one record per CDR3 protein. This table holds under 900,000 distinct CDR3 sequences, 9% to 15% found once. From germline, CDR1 is MGHRA and CDR2 YSYEKL. CDR3 length equals 13 residues. With 2 bases removed from V and 1 base from J, the gap between germline ends came to 5 bases. Study-wide findings and caveats: Shared out-of-frame alpha sequences (those common to twins) showed excess low generation probability. Surplus twin overlap in beta out-of-frame sequences was less pronounced.

These sequences were also reported in another study, on yellow fever vaccine responses in identical twins.

The origin of this receptor is a woman between 18 and 30 years old in good health. Material: PBMCs. The V gene is TRBV4-1, the J gene TRBJ1-1; D call uncertain. The CDR3 is CASSQMSNTEAFF. The CDR3 bases are TGCGCCAGCAGCCAAATGTCGAACACTGAAGCTTTCTTT.